This is a list of T cell receptor beta chains from one sample in a study of blood T cell repertoires in COVID-19. Assay: immunoSEQ multiplex PCR; the TCRdb copy retains only in-frame clones and omits some. This repertoire shows about 120,000 clones, roughly nine tenths found once; its top ten account for 1.8%. Sample: peripheral blood. These receptors came from a human donor with active COVID-19. The donor label of this sample is uncertain. Each CDR3 is given with its conserved first and last residue. The order of the fields is clone size, V gene, D gene, J gene, CDR3 protein, CDR3 DNA. D genes are given only for firm matches. Clone size is shown for a subset of rows, as once, few, many or a class of expanded clone.

clone size: .
V gene: TRBV4-2
D gene: TRBD2
J gene: TRBJ2-3
CDR3 protein: CASSPSSGSTDTQYF
CDR3 DNA: TGTGCCAGCAGCCCTAGTAGCGGGAGCACAGATACGCAGTATTTT

clone size: few
V gene: TRBV11-2
D gene: .
J gene: TRBJ2-1
CDR3 protein: CASSFRSSVIYNEQFF
CDR3 DNA: TGTGCCAGCAGCTTTCGGAGTTCGGTAATATACAATGAGCAGTTCTTC

clone size: .
V gene: TRBV7-9
D gene: .
J gene: TRBJ2-3
CDR3 protein: CASSSLADTQYF
CDR3 DNA: TGTGCCAGCAGCTCGCTAGCAGATACGCAGTATTTT

clone size: .
V gene: TRBV9
D gene: .
J gene: TRBJ1-3
CDR3 protein: CASSVSGGGSGNTIYF
CDR3 DNA: TGTGCCAGCAGCGTCAGTGGGGGCGGCTCTGGAAACACCATATATTTT

clone size: .
V gene: TRBV4-2
D gene: .
J gene: TRBJ2-3
CDR3 protein: CASSQLTGTDTQYF
CDR3 DNA: TGTGCCAGCAGCCAACTAACAGGCACAGATACGCAGTATTTT

clone size: .
V gene: TRBV9
D gene: .
J gene: TRBJ2-2
CDR3 protein: CASSVDSYTGELFF
CDR3 DNA: TGTGCCAGCAGCGTGGACTCCTACACCGGGGAGCTGTTTTTT

clone size: .
V gene: TRBV7-2
D gene: TRBD2
J gene: TRBJ2-2
CDR3 protein: CASSLARGGVHGELFF
CDR3 DNA: TGTGCCAGCAGCTTAGCCCGCGGGGGGGTTCACGGGGAGCTGTTTTTT

clone size: once
V gene: TRBV25-1
D gene: .
J gene: TRBJ1-1
CDR3 protein: CASSESGWTEAFF
CDR3 DNA: TGTGCCAGCAGTGAATCGGGATGGACTGAAGCTTTCTTT

clone size: once
V gene: TRBV6-6
D gene: TRBD2
J gene: TRBJ2-1
CDR3 protein: CASSLLPGLAGGNEQFF
CDR3 DNA: TGTGCCAGCAGTCTCCTCCCGGGACTAGCGGGGGGGAATGAGCAGTTCTTC

clone size: .
V gene: TRBV19
D gene: .
J gene: TRBJ2-6
CDR3 protein: CASSIGVSGANVLTF
CDR3 DNA: TGTGCCAGTAGTATAGGAGTGTCTGGGGCCAACGTCCTGACTTTC

clone size: .
V gene: TRBV15
D gene: .
J gene: TRBJ1-6
CDR3 protein: CATSRTDNSPLHF
CDR3 DNA: TGTGCCACCTCCCGGACTGATAATTCACCCCTCCACTTT

clone size: .
V gene: TRBV5-6
D gene: .
J gene: TRBJ1-2
CDR3 protein: CASSFLPGSRGYTF
CDR3 DNA: TGTGCCAGCAGCTTTTTACCGGGGTCGCGTGGCTACACCTTC